The 19 T cell receptor beta chains given below trace back to one sample, sequenced in a study of blood T cell repertoires in COVID-19. Profiled with immunoSEQ multiplex PCR; TCRdb holds only in-frame clones, not every one. The sample lists 200,000 to 250,000 clones, roughly 80% seen once, with approximately 5.3% in the top ten. Source material: peripheral blood. All receptors come from a human donor in a cohort sampled during active COVID-19.

V and J are TRBV28 and TRBJ2-3; 9 nucleotides agree with TRBD2. Trimming at V came to 2 bases and at J to 2 bases, leaving 5 bases not matched to a gene. CDR3 length: 16 residues. In germline, CDR1 is MDHEN, CDR2 SYDVKM. CDR3 nucleotides: TGTGCCAGCAGTTTAGTTGGCGGGAGGGCCACAGATACGCAGTATTTT. Protein: CASSLVGGRATDTQYF.

The genes are TRBV5-4 and TRBJ2-2, with 9 bases fitting TRBD1. This CDR3 is built from 16 residues. Germline CDR1 reads SGHNT; CDR2 reads YYREEE (reference sequence). Trimming at V came to 4 bases and at J to 7 bases, leaving 11 bases not matched to a gene. The CDR3 protein is CASSVPGQGMNGELFF. Here the CDR3 DNA reads TGTGCCAGCAGCGTCCCCGGACAGGGGATGAACGGGGAGCTGTTTTTT.

The J gene is TRBJ1-2, the V gene TRBV19, with 7 bases identical to TRBD1. V lost 5 bases, J lost 3 bases, and 12 bases stayed unmatched. Germline V gene data show CDR1 as LNHDA and CDR2 as SQIVND (reference sequence). This CDR3 has 16 residues. The CDR3, as DNA: TGTGCCAGTAGTGAAGGGTCGGCAGGGGGGCACTATGGCTACACCTTC. Protein sequence: CASSEGSAGGHYGYTF.

This chain uses TRBV19 with TRBJ1-1; 9 bases fit TRBD1. Germline V gene lookup returns CDR1 LNHDA and CDR2 SQIVND (reference sequence). This CDR3 region has 15 residues. V dropped 4 bases and J dropped 3; count of bases not matched to a gene: 6. Here the CDR3 DNA reads TGTGCCAGTAGTAAGGACAGGGGTTGGTACACTGAAGCTTTCTTT. Translating gives CASSKDRGWYTEAFF.

The genes are TRBV28 and TRBJ1-2; TRBD1 is a possible D gene (6 bases). The CDR3 is 14 residues long. Between the trimmed V and J ends, which lost 6 bases and 7 bases, there was a span of 18 bases. Germline V gives CDR1 MDHEN, CDR2 SYDVKM. The chain's CDR3 is CASRPFLGGSGYTF. CDR3 sequence (DNA): TGTGCCAGCAGGCCTTTCCTAGGGGGTAGTGGCTACACCTTC.

The CDR3 loop reads CASRMTDAYGYTF. CDR3 bases: TGTGCCAGCAGGATGACAGACGCCTATGGCTACACCTTC. The J gene is TRBJ1-2, the V gene TRBV12-3 or TRBV12-4; D is perhaps TRBD1 (5 bases). V was trimmed by 6 bases and J by 4 bases, leaving 12 bases between them. The CDR3 is 13 amino acids.

The V and J genes are TRBV11-2 and TRBJ2-7, with D possibly matching TRBD1 (6 bases). V was pared by 6 bases and J by 6 bases, with 18 bases between. Per the germline V gene, CDR1 is SGHAT and CDR2 is FQNNGV. This CDR3 spans 14 amino acids. CDR3 residues: CASSVNRERGEQYF. CDR3 coding DNA: TGTGCCAGCAGTGTAAACAGGGAGAGGGGCGAGCAGTACTTC. The full variable domain, in which reference TRBV11-2 and TRBJ2-7 provide the parts outside the CDR3, is EAGVAQSPRYKIIEKRQSVAFWCNPISGHATLYWYQQILGQGPKLLIQFQNNGVVDDSQLPKDRFSAERLKGVDSTLKIQPAKLEDSAVYLCASSVNRERGEQYFGPGTRLTVT.

The chain is built from TRBV19 and TRBJ2-1; the D gene is possibly TRBD2 (5 bases). The V and J ends lost 1 base and 4 bases respectively, with 5 bases between them. This CDR3 region has 13 residues. In germline, CDR1 is LNHDA, CDR2 SQIVND (reference sequence). The CDR3 protein is CASSIGRYNEQFF. The CDR3 DNA sequence: TGTGCCAGTAGTATAGGGAGGTACAATGAGCAGTTCTTC.

This clone came up once. This CDR3 is CASSWDRGNYEQYF. The CDR3 DNA follows: TGTGCCAGCAGTTGGGACAGGGGTAACTACGAGCAGTACTTC. The chain has TRBV27 and TRBJ2-7; 10 positions agree with TRBD1. The CDR3 is 14 residues long. Trimming cost V 4 bases and J 3 bases; bases outside gene matches: 3. Germline CDR1 reads MNHEY; CDR2 reads SMNVEV (reference sequence).

This chain uses TRBV21-1 with TRBJ2-7; no check of the table's D call, TRBD2, against the DNA was made. TRBV21-1 is given as a pseudogene. This CDR3 spans 13 amino acids. CDR3 DNA: TGTGCCAGCAGCTCAGAACGGGTAAGGGAGCAGTACTTC. Protein sequence: CASSSERVREQYF.

The CDR3 sequence: CASSLALGGLAADTQYF. CDR3 in DNA: TGTGCCAGCAGCTTAGCCCTGGGCGGACTAGCCGCAGATACGCAGTATTTT. This chain joins TRBV7-9 and TRBJ2-3; 8 bases align to TRBD2. CDR3 length equals 17 residues. Trimming took 0 bases from V and 4 from J; bases not matched to a gene: 9. The germline V gene encodes CDR1 SEHNR and CDR2 FQNEAQ (reference sequence).

The chain carries TRBV28 and TRBJ2-7; TRBD1 aligns across 9 bases. CDR1 is MDHEN, CDR2 SYDVKM, per germline. This CDR3 has 15 residues. Germline trimming cut 5 bases from V and 3 bases from J; bases unmatched to any gene: 8. The CDR3 coding sequence is TGTGCCAGCAGTGTACCGGGACAGGGTTTCTACGAGCAGTACTTC. This gives the protein CASSVPGQGFYEQYF. Combining the CDR3 with reference TRBV28 and TRBJ2-7 gives the whole variable domain DVKVTQSSRYLVKRTGEKVFLECVQDMDHENMFWYRQDPGLGLRLIYFSYDVKMKEKGDIPEGYSVSREKKERFSLILESASTNQTSMYLCASSVPGQGFYEQYFGPGTRLTVT.

This clone was seen only a few times. The rearrangement links TRBV5-4 to TRBJ2-5; possible D gene TRBD1, 5 bases. Trimming removed 0 bases at V and 5 bases at J, with 11 bases between. This CDR3 comprises 14 residues. Germline values: CDR1 SGHNT, CDR2 YYREEE (reference sequence). The CDR3 coding sequence is TGTGCCAGCAGCTTGGCCAACAGGCTTGAGACCCAGTACTTC. Translation gives CASSLANRLETQYF.

V is TRBV7-3 and J is TRBJ2-5, with D perhaps TRBD1 (5 bases). Germline assignment: CDR1 SGHTA and CDR2 FQGTGA. With 4 bases removed from V and 3 bases from J, the gap between germline ends came to 9 bases. The CDR3 is made up of 13 amino acids. CDR3 nucleotide sequence: TGTGCCAGCAGCTCAGGGTCAGAAGAGACCCAGTACTTC. Residues: CASSSGSEETQYF.

This chain links TRBV11-1 with TRBJ2-7; the D gene is possibly TRBD2 (6 bases). CDR3 length: 12 residues. Trimming took off 8 bases at V and 3 bases at J, with 11 bases between the two ends. From germline, CDR1 is SGHAT and CDR2 FQDESV (reference sequence). The CDR3 region has the DNA TGTGCCAGCGGGAGGCCCCTCTACGAGCAGTACTTC. Residues: CASGRPLYEQYF.

V usage is TRBV4-1 and J usage is TRBJ1-3, with 10 nucleotides matching TRBD1. J was trimmed by 0 bases and V by 5 bases; bases with no gene match: 19. Germline CDR1 is MGHRA and CDR2 is YSYEKL. The CDR3 contains 21 residues. CDR3 loop: CASSRDKGQGRIWDSGNTIYF. In nucleotides, the CDR3 is TGCGCCAGCAGCAGAGATAAGGGACAGGGGAGAATTTGGGACTCTGGAAACACCATATATTTT.

The V and J genes are TRBV27 and TRBJ1-6, with 8 bases that match TRBD1. Germline V gene data show CDR1 as MNHEY and CDR2 as SMNVEV (reference sequence). The ends lost 1 base at V and 6 bases at J; junction bases unmatched: 8. This CDR3 spans 17 amino acids. The CDR3 sequence is CASSLLARGPPNSPLHF. Here the CDR3 DNA reads TGTGCCAGCAGTTTATTGGCCAGGGGGCCACCTAATTCACCCCTCCACTTT.

V and J are TRBV7-9 and TRBJ2-1, with D uncertain. CDR1 SEHNR and CDR2 FQNEAQ come from the germline V gene (reference sequence). V shed 3 bases and J shed 0 bases, with 6 bases lying between them. This CDR3 is 14 amino acids long. The CDR3 nucleotides read TGTGCCAGCAGCTTGGCAGGCTCCTACAATGAGCAGTTCTTC. It specifies CASSLAGSYNEQFF.

The chain couples TRBV15 to TRBJ2-1, with TRBD1 identical over 9 bases. The CDR3 has 16 amino acids. Germline V gives CDR1 LNHNV, CDR2 YYDKDF (reference sequence). J lost 7 bases, V lost 2 bases, and 9 bases had no gene match. Here the CDR3 DNA reads TGTGCCACCAGCAGAATGGACAGGGGAAACGGGAATGAGCAGTTCTTC. Translation gives CATSRMDRGNGNEQFF.